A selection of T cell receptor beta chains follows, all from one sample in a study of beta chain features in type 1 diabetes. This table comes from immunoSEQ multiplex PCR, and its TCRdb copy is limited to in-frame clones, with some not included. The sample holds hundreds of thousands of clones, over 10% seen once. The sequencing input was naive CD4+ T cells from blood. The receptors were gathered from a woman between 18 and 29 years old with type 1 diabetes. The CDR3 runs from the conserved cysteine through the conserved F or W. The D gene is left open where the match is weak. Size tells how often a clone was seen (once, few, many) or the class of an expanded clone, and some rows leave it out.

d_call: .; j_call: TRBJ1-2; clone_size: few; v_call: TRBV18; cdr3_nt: TGTGCCAGCTCACCACAGGATAGGGGTGGCTACACCTTC; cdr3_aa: CASSPQDRGGYTF
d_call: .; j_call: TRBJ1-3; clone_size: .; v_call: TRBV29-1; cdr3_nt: TGCAGCGTTGAAATTAGAGACACCATATATTTT; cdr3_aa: CSVEIRDTIYF
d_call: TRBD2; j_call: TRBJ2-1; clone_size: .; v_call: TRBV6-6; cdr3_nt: TGTGCCAGCAGTGGGGTGGGTAGCGGGGTTGGCTATGAGCAGTTCTTC; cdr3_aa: CASSGVGSGVGYEQFF
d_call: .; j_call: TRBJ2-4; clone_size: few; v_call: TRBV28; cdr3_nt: TGTGCCAGCGATAGGGGGTCCGTCATTCAGTACTTC; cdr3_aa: CASDRGSVIQYF
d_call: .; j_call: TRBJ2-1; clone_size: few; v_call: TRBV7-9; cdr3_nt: TGTGCCAGCAGTGGAGCAGGGATTCCCTTTTACAATGAGCAGTTCTTC; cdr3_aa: CASSGAGIPFYNEQFF
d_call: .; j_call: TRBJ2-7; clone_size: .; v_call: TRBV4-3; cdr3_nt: TGCGCCAGCAGCCACCAGGGACAATCCTACGAGCAGTACTTC; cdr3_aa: CASSHQGQSYEQYF
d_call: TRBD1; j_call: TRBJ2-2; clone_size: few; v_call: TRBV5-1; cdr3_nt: TGCGCCAGCAGCGAAGGACAGGGGCTCGACACCGGGGAGCTGTTTTTT; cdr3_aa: CASSEGQGLDTGELFF
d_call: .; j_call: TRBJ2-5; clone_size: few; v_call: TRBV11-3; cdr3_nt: TGTGCCAGCAGCTTACCAGAAGAGACCCAGTACTTC; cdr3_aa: CASSLPEETQYF
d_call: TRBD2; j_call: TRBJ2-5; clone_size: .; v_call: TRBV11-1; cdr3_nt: TGTGCCAGCAGCTTCCGGACTAGCTCGGAGACCCAGTACTTC; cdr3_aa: CASSFRTSSETQYF
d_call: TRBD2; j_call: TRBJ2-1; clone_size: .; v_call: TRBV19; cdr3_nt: TGTGCCAGTAGTACGACTAGCGGCCTACAGTTCTTC; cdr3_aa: CASSTTSGLQFF
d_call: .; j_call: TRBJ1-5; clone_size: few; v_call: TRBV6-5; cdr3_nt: TGTGCCAGCAGTTACTCGATCAGGGCCTCACAGCATTTT; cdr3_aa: CASSYSIRASQHF
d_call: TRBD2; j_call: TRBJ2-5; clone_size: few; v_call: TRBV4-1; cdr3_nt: TGCGCCAGCAGCCAAGGGGTCGCACGGGAGGCTAAAAGACAGACCCAGTACTTC; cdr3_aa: CASSQGVAREAKRQTQYF
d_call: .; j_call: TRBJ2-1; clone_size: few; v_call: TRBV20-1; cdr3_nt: TGCAGTGTCAGCGACAATGAGCAGTTCTTC; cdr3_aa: CSVSDNEQFF
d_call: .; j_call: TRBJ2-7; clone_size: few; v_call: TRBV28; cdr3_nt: TGTGCCAGCAAACGGTCGATGGGGGCTTCCTACGAGCAGTACTTC; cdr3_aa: CASKRSMGASYEQYF
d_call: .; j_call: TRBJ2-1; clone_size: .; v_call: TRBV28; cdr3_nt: TGTGCCAGCAGCAAAACCTACAATGAGCAGTTCTTC; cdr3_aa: CASSKTYNEQFF
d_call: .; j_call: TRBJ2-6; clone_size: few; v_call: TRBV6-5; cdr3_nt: TGTGCCAGCAGGCTTCCAGCTGGGGCCAACGTCCTGACTTTC; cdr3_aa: CASRLPAGANVLTF
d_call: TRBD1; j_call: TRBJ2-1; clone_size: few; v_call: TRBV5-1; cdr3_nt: TGCGCCAGCAGCTTGGGACAGGGTATGAATGAGCAGTTCTTC; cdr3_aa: CASSLGQGMNEQFF
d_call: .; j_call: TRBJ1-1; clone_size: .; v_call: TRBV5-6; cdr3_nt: TGTGCCAGCAGCTTCTCCCCACAGGGATCTCGTGAGGCTTTCTTT; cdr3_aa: CASSFSPQGSREAFF
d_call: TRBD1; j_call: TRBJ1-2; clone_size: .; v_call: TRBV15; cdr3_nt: TGTGCCACCAGCAGAGGGACAGGGGGCGACTATGGCTACACCTTC; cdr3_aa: CATSRGTGGDYGYTF
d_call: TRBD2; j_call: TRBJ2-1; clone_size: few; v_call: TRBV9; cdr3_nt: TGTGCCAGCAGCGTAGAGGCTAGCGGGAGTGATGAGCAGTTCTTC; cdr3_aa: CASSVEASGSDEQFF
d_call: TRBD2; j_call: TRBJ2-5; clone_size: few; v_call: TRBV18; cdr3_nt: TGTGCCAGCTCACCATTTAGCGGGAAAGAGACCCAGTACTTC; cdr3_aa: CASSPFSGKETQYF
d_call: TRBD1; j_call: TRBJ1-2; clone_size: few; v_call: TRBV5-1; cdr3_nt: TGCGCCAGCAGCCGGGACAGGGGAATTAACTATGGCTACACCTTC; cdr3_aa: CASSRDRGINYGYTF
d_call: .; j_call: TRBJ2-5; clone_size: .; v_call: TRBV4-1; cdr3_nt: TGCGCCAGCAGCCAAGTTTGGGGGGGCGGGAAATATCAAGAGACCCAGTACTTC; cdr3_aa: CASSQVWGGGKYQETQYF
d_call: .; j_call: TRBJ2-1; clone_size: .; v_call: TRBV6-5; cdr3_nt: TGTGCCAGCAGTTACTCGGGCCGGGGGAGTGAGCAGTTCTTC; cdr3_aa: CASSYSGRGSEQFF
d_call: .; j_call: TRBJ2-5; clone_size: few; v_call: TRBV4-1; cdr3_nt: TGCGCCAGCAGCCAAGCTAGGGGCGCCTCAGAGACCCAGTACTTC; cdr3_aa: CASSQARGASETQYF
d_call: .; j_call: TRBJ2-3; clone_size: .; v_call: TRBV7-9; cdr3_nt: TGTGCCAGCAGGGTAGGGGCTACCACAGATACGCAGTATTTT; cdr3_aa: CASRVGATTDTQYF
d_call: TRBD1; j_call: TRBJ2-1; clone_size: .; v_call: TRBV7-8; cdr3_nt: TGTGCCAGCAGCTTAGCCGGGACAGGGTCGGTAAATGAGCAGTTCTTC; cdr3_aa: CASSLAGTGSVNEQFF
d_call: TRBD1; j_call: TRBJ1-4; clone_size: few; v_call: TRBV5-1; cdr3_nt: TGCGCCAGCAGCACTCCGGGACAGGGTCTGGAAAAACTGTTTTTT; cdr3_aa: CASSTPGQGLEKLFF
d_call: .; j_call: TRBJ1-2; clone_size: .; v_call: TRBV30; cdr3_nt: TGTGCCTGGAGTTTTTCAAACTATGGCTACACCTTC; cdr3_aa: CAWSFSNYGYTF
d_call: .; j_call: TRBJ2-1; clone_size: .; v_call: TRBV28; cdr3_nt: TGTGCCAGCAGTTTGGGTATCGACGGGTACAATGAGCAGTTCTTC; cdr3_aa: CASSLGIDGYNEQFF
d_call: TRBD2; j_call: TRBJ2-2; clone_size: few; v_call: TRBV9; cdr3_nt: TGTGCCAGCAGCGTACGCCTAGCGGATAACACCGGGGAGCTGTTTTTT; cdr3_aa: CASSVRLADNTGELFF
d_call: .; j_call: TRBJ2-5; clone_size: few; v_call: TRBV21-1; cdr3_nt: TGTGCCAGCACTCCCACGAGGGCGACTAGCGGGACTGAGACCCAGTACTTC; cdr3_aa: CASTPTRATSGTETQYF
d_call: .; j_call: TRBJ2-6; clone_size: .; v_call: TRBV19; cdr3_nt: TGTGCCAGTTCAGTCCCTGGGGCCAACGTCCTGACTTTC; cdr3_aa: CASSVPGANVLTF
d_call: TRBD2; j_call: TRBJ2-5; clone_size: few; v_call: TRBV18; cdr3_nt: TGTGCCAGCTCCGCTCAGACTAGCGGGACGCCGGAGACCCAGTACTTC; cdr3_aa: CASSAQTSGTPETQYF
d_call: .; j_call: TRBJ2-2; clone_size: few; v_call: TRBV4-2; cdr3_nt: TGTGCCAGCAGCCAAGAGAGCACCGGGGAGCTGTTTTTT; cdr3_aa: CASSQESTGELFF
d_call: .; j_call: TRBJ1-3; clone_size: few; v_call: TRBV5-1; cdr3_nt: TGCGCCAGCAGCTTGGGTTCGCAGGGGAACTCTGGAAACACCATATATTTT; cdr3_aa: CASSLGSQGNSGNTIYF
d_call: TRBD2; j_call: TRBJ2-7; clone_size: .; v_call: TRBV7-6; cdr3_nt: TGTGCCAGCAGCGGTCCGGGACTATACGAGCAGTACTTC; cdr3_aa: CASSGPGLYEQYF
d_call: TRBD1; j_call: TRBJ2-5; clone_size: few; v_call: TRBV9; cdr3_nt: TGTGCCAGCAGCGGGGGGACAGGGTATACCCAAGAGACCCAGTACTTC; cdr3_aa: CASSGGTGYTQETQYF
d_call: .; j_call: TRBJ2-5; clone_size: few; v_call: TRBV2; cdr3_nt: TGTGCCAGCAGTGAACTTCGCCAAGAGACCCAGTACTTC; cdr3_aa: CASSELRQETQYF
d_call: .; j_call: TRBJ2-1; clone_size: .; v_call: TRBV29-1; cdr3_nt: TGCAGCGTTGAGGAGGTTGGGTACAATGAGCAGTTCTTC; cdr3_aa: CSVEEVGYNEQFF
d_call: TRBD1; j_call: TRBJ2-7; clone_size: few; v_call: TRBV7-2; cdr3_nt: TGTGCCAGCAGCCTGCGGGTGATCCAGGGGGCTGACGAGCAGTACTTC; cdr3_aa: CASSLRVIQGADEQYF
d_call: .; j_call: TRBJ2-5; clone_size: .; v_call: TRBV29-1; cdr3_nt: TGCAGCGTTGAGGTTAGCAGGGCGGAGACCCAGTACTTC; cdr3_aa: CSVEVSRAETQYF
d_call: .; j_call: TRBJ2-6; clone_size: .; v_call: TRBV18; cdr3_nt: TGTGCCAGCTCACTACAGGGTACAGGGGCCAACGTCCTGACTTTC; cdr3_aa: CASSLQGTGANVLTF
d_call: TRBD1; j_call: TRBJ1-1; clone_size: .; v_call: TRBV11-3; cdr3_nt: TGTGCCAGCAGGGTCCCACAGGGGACGCACGCTTTCTTT; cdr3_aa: CASRVPQGTHAFF
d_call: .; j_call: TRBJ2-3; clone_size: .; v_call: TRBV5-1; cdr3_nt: TGCGCCAGCAGCCCTTCCGCAGATACGCAGTATTTT; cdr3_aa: CASSPSADTQYF
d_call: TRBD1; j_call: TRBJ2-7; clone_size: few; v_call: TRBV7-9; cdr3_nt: TGTGCCATGGGACAGCAATACGAGCAGTACTTC; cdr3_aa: CAMGQQYEQYF
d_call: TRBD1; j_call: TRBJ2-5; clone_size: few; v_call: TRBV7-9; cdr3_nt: TGTGCCAGCAGGGGACAGGGAGGTCGGAACCAAGAGACCCAGTACTTC; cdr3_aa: CASRGQGGRNQETQYF
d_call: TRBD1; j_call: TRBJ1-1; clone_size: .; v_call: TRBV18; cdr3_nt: TGTGCCAGCTCACCCACACAGGGGAAGGGGACTGAAGCTTTCTTT; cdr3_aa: CASSPTQGKGTEAFF
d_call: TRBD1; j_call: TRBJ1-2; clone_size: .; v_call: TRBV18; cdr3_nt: TGTGCCAGCTCACCGGGACAGGGAAGTAATGGCTACACCTTC; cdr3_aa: CASSPGQGSNGYTF
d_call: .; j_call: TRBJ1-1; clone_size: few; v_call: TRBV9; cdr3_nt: TGTGCCAGCAGCGGTCGACAGGAGAGTGAAGCTTTCTTT; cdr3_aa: CASSGRQESEAFF
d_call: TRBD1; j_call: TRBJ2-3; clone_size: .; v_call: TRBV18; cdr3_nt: TGTGCCAGCTCACCACCATCCGGACAGGACCCGACTCAGTATTTT; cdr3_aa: CASSPPSGQDPTQYF
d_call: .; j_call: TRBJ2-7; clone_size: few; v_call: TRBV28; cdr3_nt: TGTGCCGTCACAGGGCAAACCTCCTACGAGCAGTACTTC; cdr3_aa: CAVTGQTSYEQYF
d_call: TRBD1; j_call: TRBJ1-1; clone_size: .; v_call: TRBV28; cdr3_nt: TGTGCCAGCAGACAACAGGGGGCTGGGGCTTTCTTT; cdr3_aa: CASRQQGAGAFF
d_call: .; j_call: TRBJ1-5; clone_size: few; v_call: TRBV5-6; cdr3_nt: TGTGCCAGCAGCCCCCGCGGGTTAGGGTATAGCAATCAGCCCCAGCATTTT; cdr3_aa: CASSPRGLGYSNQPQHF
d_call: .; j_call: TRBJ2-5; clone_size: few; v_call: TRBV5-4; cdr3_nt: TGTGCCAGCAGCTTTTCAGGGCAGGACGGGACCCAGTACTTC; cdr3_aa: CASSFSGQDGTQYF
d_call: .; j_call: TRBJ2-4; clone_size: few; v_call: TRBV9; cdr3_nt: TGTGCCAGCAGCCCGAGGTGGGGGGGCCTTGCCATTCAGTACTTC; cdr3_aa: CASSPRWGGLAIQYF
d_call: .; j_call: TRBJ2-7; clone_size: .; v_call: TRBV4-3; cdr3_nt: TGCGCCAGCAGCCGCAAAGGGGGAGGGTACGAGCAGTACTTC; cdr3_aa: CASSRKGGGYEQYF